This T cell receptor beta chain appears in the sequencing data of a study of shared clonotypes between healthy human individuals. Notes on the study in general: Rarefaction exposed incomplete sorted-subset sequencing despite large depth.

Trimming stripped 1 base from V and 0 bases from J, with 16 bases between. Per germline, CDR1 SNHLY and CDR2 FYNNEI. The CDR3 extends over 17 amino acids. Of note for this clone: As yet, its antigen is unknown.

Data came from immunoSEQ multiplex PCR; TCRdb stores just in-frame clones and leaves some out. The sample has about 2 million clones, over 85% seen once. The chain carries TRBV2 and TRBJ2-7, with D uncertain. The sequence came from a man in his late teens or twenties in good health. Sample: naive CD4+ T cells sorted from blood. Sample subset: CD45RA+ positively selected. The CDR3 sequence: CASSEVATQLPSYEQYF. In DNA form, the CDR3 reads TGTGCCAGCAGTGAAGTGGCGACACAGCTTCCCTCCTACGAGCAGTACTTC.